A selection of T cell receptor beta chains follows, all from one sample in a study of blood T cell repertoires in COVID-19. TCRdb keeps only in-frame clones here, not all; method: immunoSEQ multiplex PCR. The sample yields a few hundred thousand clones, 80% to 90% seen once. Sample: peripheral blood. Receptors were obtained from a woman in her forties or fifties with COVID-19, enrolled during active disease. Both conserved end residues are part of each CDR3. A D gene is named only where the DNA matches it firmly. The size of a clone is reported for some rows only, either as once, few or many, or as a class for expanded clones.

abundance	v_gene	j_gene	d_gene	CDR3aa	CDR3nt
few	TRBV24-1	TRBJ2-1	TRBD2	CATSDVGTSGSFDEQFF	TGTGCCACCAGTGACGTCGGGACTAGCGGGAGTTTCGATGAGCAGTTCTTC
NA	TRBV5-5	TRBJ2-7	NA	CASSLFGWEQYF	TGTGCCAGCAGCTTGTTCGGTTGGGAGCAGTACTTC
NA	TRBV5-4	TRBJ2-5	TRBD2	CASTLKRLAEKETQYF	TGTGCCAGCACCCTGAAAAGACTAGCGGAGAAAGAGACCCAGTACTTC
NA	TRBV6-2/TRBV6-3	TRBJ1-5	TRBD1	CASSYWDRSNQPQHF	TGTGCCAGCAGTTATTGGGACAGGAGCAATCAGCCCCAGCATTTT
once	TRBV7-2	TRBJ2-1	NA	CASSPQAQLGWSYNEQFF	TGTGCCAGCAGCCCACAGGCGCAGCTAGGCTGGTCCTACAATGAGCAGTTCTTC
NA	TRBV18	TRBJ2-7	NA	CASSPPSRVGEQYF	TGTGCCAGCTCACCACCCTCCAGGGTTGGCGAGCAGTACTTC
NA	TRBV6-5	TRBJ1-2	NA	CASSYSGVEDYGYTF	TGTGCCAGCAGTTACTCAGGGGTCGAGGACTATGGCTACACCTTC
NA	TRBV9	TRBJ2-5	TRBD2	CASSVGAVTGGPRETQYF	TGTGCCAGCAGCGTAGGGGCAGTTACGGGAGGGCCTAGAGAGACCCAGTACTTC
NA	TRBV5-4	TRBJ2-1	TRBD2	CASSPGLAGNGYEQFF	TGTGCCAGCAGCCCAGGACTAGCGGGAAATGGTTATGAGCAGTTCTTC
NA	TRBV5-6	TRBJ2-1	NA	CASSFGQFEQFF	TGTGCCAGCAGCTTCGGACAGTTTGAGCAGTTCTTC
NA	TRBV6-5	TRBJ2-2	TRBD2	CASSSILAANTGELFF	TGTGCCAGCAGTTCCATCCTAGCGGCGAACACCGGGGAGCTGTTTTTT
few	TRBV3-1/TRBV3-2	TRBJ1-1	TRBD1	CASSRRQGLTEAFF	TGTGCCAGCAGCCGCAGACAGGGATTAACTGAAGCTTTCTTT
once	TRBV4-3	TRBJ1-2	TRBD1	CASSSRDRSIGYTF	TGCGCCAGCAGCTCCCGGGACAGGTCGATAGGCTACACCTTC
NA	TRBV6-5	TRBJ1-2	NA	CASSYSRDYGYTF	TGTGCCAGCAGTTACTCGAGGGATTATGGCTACACCTTC
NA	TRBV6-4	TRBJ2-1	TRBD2	CASSSKDAGTSGPNEQFF	TGTGCCAGCAGTTCCAAAGATGCTGGGACTAGCGGACCCAATGAGCAGTTCTTC
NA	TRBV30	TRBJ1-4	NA	CAWAPPPGWNEKLFF	TGTGCCTGGGCTCCACCCCCAGGGTGGAATGAAAAACTGTTTTTT
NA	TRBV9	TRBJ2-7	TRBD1	CASSVGDSQTYEQYF	TGTGCCAGCAGCGTAGGGGACAGTCAGACCTACGAGCAGTACTTC
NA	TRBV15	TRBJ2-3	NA	CATSSLLEYTQYF	TGTGCCACCAGCAGCCTACTAGAGTATACGCAGTATTTT
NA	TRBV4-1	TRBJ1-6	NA	CASSQEGTGSNSPLHF	TGCGCCAGCAGCCAAGAGGGCACAGGGAGTAATTCACCCCTCCACTTT
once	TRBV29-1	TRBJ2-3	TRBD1	CSVSWGQRVSQDTQYF	TGCAGCGTAAGCTGGGGACAGAGGGTTTCTCAGGATACGCAGTATTTT
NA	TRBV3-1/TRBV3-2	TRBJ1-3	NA	CASSSGNTIYF	TGTGCCAGCTCGTCCGGAAACACCATATATTTT
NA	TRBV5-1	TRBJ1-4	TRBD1	CASSPSPGQLNEKLFF	TGCGCCAGCAGCCCCTCCCCGGGACAGCTAAATGAAAAACTGTTTTTT
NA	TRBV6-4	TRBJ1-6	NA	CASGRGYRSYNSPLHF	TGTGCCAGCGGCCGAGGGTACAGATCCTATAATTCACCCCTCCACTTT
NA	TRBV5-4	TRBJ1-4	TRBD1	CASSFRQGRDEKLFF	TGTGCCAGCAGCTTTCGACAGGGGAGGGACGAAAAACTGTTTTTT
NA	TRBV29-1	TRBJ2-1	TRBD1	CSAGQGRSSEQFF	TGCAGCGCCGGACAGGGGCGTAGTAGTGAGCAGTTCTTC
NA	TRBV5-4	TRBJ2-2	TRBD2	CASRRGLAGGADTGELFF	TGTGCCAGCAGGAGGGGACTAGCGGGAGGCGCCGACACCGGGGAGCTGTTTTTT
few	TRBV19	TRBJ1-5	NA	CASSYGRQISNQPQHF	TGTGCCAGTAGCTATGGTAGACAGATTAGCAATCAGCCCCAGCATTTT
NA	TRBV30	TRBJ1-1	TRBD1	CAWSPGQMNTEAFF	TGTGCCTGGAGTCCGGGACAGATGAACACTGAAGCTTTCTTT
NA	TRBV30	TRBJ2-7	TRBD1	CAWSSPGTGSYEQYF	TGTGCCTGGAGTTCCCCCGGGACAGGGTCCTACGAGCAGTACTTC
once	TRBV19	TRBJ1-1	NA	CASSIIGGWSNTEAFF	TGTGCCAGTAGTATAATCGGGGGGTGGTCGAACACTGAAGCTTTCTTT
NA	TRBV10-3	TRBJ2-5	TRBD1	CAISQTGGLVETQYF	TGTGCCATCAGTCAGACAGGGGGCTTGGTAGAGACCCAGTACTTC
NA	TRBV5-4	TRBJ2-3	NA	CASSPDYSSTDTQYF	TGTGCCAGCAGCCCGGACTATTCTAGCACAGATACGCAGTATTTT
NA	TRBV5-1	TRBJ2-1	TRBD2	CASARLAGGSGEQFF	TGCGCCAGCGCTCGACTAGCGGGAGGGTCGGGTGAGCAGTTCTTC
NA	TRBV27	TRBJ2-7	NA	CASSLTGSYEQYF	TGTGCCAGCAGTTTAACAGGTTCCTACGAGCAGTACTTC